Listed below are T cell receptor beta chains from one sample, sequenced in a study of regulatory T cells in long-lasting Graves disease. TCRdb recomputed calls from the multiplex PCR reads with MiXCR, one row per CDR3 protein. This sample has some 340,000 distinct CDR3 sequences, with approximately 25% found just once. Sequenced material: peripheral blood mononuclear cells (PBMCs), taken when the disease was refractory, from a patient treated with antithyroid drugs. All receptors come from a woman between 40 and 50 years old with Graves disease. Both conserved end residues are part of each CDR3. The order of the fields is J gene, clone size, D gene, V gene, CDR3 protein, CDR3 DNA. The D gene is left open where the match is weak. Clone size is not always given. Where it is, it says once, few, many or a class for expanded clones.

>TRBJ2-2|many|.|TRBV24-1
CATRSSGAGELFF
TGTGCCACCAGGAGCTCAGGAGCCGGGGAGCTGTTTTTT
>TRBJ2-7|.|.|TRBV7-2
CASSLGRGVNYEQYF
TGTGCCAGCAGCTTAGGGAGGGGAGTGAACTACGAGCAGTACTTC
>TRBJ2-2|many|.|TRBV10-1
CASSDSTWGSGELFF
TGCGCCAGCAGTGACTCGACATGGGGAAGCGGGGAGCTGTTTTTT
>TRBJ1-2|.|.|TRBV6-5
CASSYSRQVGALGYTF
TGTGCCAGCAGTTACTCGAGACAGGTGGGGGCCTTAGGCTACACCTTC
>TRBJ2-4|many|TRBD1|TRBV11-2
CASSSLRGLNKNIQYF
TGTGCCAGCAGCTCTCTCAGGGGGCTTAACAAAAACATTCAGTACTTC
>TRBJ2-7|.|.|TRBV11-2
CASSWGTGTPEQYF
TGTGCCAGCAGCTGGGGAACCGGGACGCCTGAGCAGTACTTC
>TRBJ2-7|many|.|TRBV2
CASNGAAQTQYEQYF
TGTGCCAGCAACGGGGCAGCCCAGACTCAATACGAGCAGTACTTC
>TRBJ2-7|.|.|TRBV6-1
CASCDASSYEQYF
TGTGCCAGCTGTGACGCTTCCAGCTACGAGCAGTACTTC
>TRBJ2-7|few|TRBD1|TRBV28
CASSQMTGDEQYF
TGTGCCAGCAGCCAGATGACAGGGGACGAGCAGTACTTC
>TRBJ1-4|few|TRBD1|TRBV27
CASSPFTRGRKKLFF
TGTGCCAGCAGTCCCTTTACCAGGGGGCGTAAAAAACTGTTTTTT
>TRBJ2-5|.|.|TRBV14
CASSLSPLKETQYF
TGTGCCAGCAGCCTCTCTCCCCTTAAAGAGACCCAGTACTTC
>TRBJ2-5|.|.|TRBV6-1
CATRRVSVLKTQYF
TGTGCCACCAGGCGAGTCAGTGTTTTAAAGACCCAGTACTTC
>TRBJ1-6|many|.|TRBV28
CASRRRLIPLHF
TGTGCCAGCAGACGACGGCTCATCCCCCTCCACTTT
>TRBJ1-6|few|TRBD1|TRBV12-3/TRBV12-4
CASSFRETGFNSPLHF
TGTGCCAGCAGTTTCCGCGAGACAGGGTTTAATTCACCCCTCCACTTT
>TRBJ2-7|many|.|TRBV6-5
CASSSGAFSYEQYF
TGTGCCAGCAGTTCAGGAGCTTTCTCCTACGAGCAGTACTTC
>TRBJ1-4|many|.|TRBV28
CASRALGEKLFF
TGTGCCAGCAGGGCGCTCGGTGAAAAACTGTTTTTT
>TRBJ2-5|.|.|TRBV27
CASSPFSQRPLQETQYF
TGTGCCAGCAGTCCGTTTTCGCAGCGACCCCTCCAAGAGACCCAGTACTTC
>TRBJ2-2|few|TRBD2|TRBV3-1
CASSSDRLARNTGELFF
TGTGCCAGCAGCTCAGACCGACTAGCGCGTAACACCGGGGAGCTGTTTTTT
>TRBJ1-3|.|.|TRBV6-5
CASSFLVPKLRYSGNTIYF
TGTGCCAGCAGTTTTTTGGTCCCAAAATTGCGTTACTCTGGAAACACCATATATTTT
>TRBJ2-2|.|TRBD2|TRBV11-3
CASSQAGANGELFF
TGTGCCAGCAGCCAAGCGGGAGCCAACGGGGAGCTGTTTTTT
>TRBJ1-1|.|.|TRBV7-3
CASSLNGMNTEAFF
TGTGCCAGCAGCTTAAACGGTATGAACACTGAAGCTTTCTTT
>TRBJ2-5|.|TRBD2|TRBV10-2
CASSEQLAGGYQETQYF
TGCGCCAGCAGTGAGCAGCTAGCGGGGGGGTACCAAGAGACCCAGTACTTC
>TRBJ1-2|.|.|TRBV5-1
CASSWDTFSGGYTF
TGTGCCAGCAGCTGGGACACCTTTTCCGGTGGCTACACCTTC
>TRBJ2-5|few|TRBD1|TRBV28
CASRGQGKETQYF
TGTGCCAGCAGGGGACAGGGGAAGGAGACCCAGTACTTC
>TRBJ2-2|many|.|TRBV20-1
CSARDLGRPNTGELFF
TGCAGTGCTAGAGATCTTGGCAGGCCGAACACCGGGGAGCTGTTTTTT
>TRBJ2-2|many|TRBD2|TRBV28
CASHARSGGRTGELFF
TGTGCCAGTCACGCTCGTTCGGGAGGGAGAACCGGGGAGCTGTTTTTT
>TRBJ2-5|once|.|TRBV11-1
CASSPGIHETQYF
TGTGCCAGCAGCCCGGGCATCCATGAGACCCAGTACTTC
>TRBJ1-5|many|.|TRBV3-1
CASSQDRAWQPQHF
TGTGCCAGCAGCCAAGATCGGGCGTGGCAGCCCCAGCATTTT
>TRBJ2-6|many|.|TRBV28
CASSRYSGANVLTF
TGTGCCAGCAGCCGATACTCTGGGGCCAACGTCCTGACTTTC
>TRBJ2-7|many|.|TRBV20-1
CSARDTAYEQYF
TGCAGTGCAAGGGACACGGCCTACGAGCAGTACTTC
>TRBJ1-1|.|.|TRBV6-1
CASSPLGKVKAFF
TGTGCCAGCAGTCCCCTCGGAAAGGTGAAAGCTTTCTTT
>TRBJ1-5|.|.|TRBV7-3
CASSLKPGSPQHF
TGTGCCAGCAGCTTAAAGCCCGGGTCGCCCCAGCATTTT
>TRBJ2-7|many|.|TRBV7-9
CASSLRPGSYEQYF
TGTGCCAGCAGCTTACGGCCAGGAAGTTACGAGCAGTACTTC
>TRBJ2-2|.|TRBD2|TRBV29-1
CSVYSGSGELFF
TGCAGCGTTTATAGCGGGAGTGGGGAGCTGTTTTTT
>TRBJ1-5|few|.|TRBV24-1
CATSDSRTSQPQHF
TGTGCCACCAGTGATTCGCGGACGAGCCAGCCCCAGCATTTT
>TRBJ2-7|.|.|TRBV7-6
CASSLSGYYEQYF
TGTGCCAGCAGCTTAAGCGGATACTACGAGCAGTACTTC
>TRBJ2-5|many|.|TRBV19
CASSMNGRVQETQYF
TGTGCCAGTAGTATGAACGGAAGAGTACAAGAGACCCAGTACTTC
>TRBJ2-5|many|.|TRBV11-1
CASSRTFGNGQETQYF
TGTGCCAGCAGCCGTACGTTTGGGAACGGACAAGAGACCCAGTACTTC
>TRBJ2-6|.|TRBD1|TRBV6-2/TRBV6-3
CASRDRERSGANVLTF
TGTGCCAGCAGAGACAGGGAAAGGTCTGGGGCCAACGTCCTGACTTTC
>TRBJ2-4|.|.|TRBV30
CAWSASPGLRYF
TGTGCCTGGAGCGCATCGCCAGGGTTGAGGTACTTC
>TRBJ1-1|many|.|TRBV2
CASSTLNTEAFF
TGTGCCAGCTCTACATTGAACACTGAAGCTTTCTTT
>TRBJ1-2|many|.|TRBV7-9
CASRGDDGTPNYGYTF
TGTGCCAGCAGAGGGGACGACGGAACCCCTAACTATGGCTACACCTTC
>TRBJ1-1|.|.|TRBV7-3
CASSLREWVKPRAMNTEAFF
TGTGCCAGCAGCTTACGGGAGTGGGTCAAACCTAGGGCAATGAACACTGAAGCTTTCTTT
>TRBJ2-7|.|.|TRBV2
CASSEITSALTYEQYF
TGTGCCAGCAGTGAGATCACTTCCGCCTTAACCTACGAGCAGTACTTC
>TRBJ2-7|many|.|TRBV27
CASSPTTAGTSYEQYF
TGTGCCAGCAGTCCAACTACCGCCGGGACTTCCTACGAGCAGTACTTC
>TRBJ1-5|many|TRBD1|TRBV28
CASSHRGGNQPQHF
TGTGCCAGCAGTCACAGGGGTGGTAATCAGCCCCAGCATTTT
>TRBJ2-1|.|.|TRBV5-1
CASSLEGSSYNEQFF
TGTGCCAGCAGCTTAGAGGGTAGCTCCTACAATGAGCAGTTCTTC
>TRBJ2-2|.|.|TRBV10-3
CAISESTGTLNTGELFF
TGTGCCATCAGTGAGTCGACGGGGACTCTGAACACCGGGGAGCTGTTTTTT
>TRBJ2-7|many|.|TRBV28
CASSLTNGYEQYF
TGTGCCAGCAGCTTGACTAACGGCTACGAGCAGTACTTC
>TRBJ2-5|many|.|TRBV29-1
CSVGSWGDETQYF
TGCAGCGTGGGGAGTTGGGGGGATGAGACCCAGTACTTC
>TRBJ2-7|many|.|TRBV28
CASSLGRAWGEQYF
TGTGCCAGCAGTTTGGGCAGGGCGTGGGGCGAGCAGTACTTC
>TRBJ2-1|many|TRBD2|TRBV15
CATSHGLAADEQFF
TGTGCCACCAGCCACGGACTAGCGGCGGATGAGCAGTTCTTC
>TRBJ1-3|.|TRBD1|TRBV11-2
CASSPLTGSRTSGNTIYF
TGTGCCAGCAGCCCCCTGACAGGGTCGAGAACCTCTGGAAACACCATATATTTT
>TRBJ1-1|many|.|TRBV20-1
CSARDPNRNTEAFF
TGCAGTGCTAGAGATCCAAACAGGAACACTGAAGCTTTCTTT
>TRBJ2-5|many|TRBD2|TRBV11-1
CASSLPRGRATETQYF
TGTGCCAGCAGCCTCCCTCGGGGGAGGGCCACAGAGACCCAGTACTTC
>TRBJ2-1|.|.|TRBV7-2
CASSLSLARPQQFF
TGTGCCAGCAGCTTATCTTTAGCTCGTCCACAGCAGTTCTTC
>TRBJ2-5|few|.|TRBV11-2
CASSLQTRQETQYF
TGTGCCAGCAGCTTGCAGACCAGACAAGAGACCCAGTACTTC